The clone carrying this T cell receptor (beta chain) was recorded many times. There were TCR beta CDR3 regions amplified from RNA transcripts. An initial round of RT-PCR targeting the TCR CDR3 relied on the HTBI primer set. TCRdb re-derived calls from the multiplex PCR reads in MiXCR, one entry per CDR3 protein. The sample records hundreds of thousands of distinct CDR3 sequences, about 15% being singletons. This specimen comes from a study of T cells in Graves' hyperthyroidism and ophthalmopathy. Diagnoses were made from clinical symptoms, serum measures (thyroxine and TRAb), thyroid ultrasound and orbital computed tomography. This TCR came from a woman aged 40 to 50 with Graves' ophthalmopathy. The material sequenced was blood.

CDR3 protein: CASSPMTKSRGYTF. The CDR3 DNA reads as TGCGCCAGCAGCCCGATGACGAAGTCGCGTGGCTACACCTTC. The rearrangement uses TRBV5-1 and TRBJ1-2; unclear D gene. Per germline, CDR1 SGHRS and CDR2 YFSETQ. The CDR3 spans 14 residues. V shed 4 bases and J shed 7 bases, with 17 bases lying between them.